This TCR beta chain was documented in a study of CD8 T cells in Susac syndrome. From blood CD8+ and CD4+ T cells, TCR beta sequences were generated. Random hexamers primed reverse transcription of 0.5 to 1 ug RNA. The amplification used immunoSEQ multiplex PCR on TCR beta CDR3; it spanned 54 Vbeta and 13 Jbeta. Via MiXCR, TCRdb re-called the immunoSEQ multiplex PCR reads, giving one row per CDR3 protein. Of roughly 200,000 distinct CDR3 sequences in the sample, approximately 95% were seen once. The receptor was derived from a human donor with multiple sclerosis. The specimen sequenced was CD4+ T cells from PBMCs.

CDR3 bases: TGTGCCAGCAGCCAAGGATGGACTGGGGCGAATGAGCAGTTCTTC. This encodes CASSQGWTGANEQFF. The rearrangement uses TRBV3-1 and TRBJ2-1; perhaps D is TRBD1 or TRBD2 (5 bases each). CDR1 is LGHDT and CDR2 is YNNKEL in the germline V gene (reference sequence). The CDR3 covers 15 residues. The V end was cut by 1 base, the J end by 7 bases, with 14 bases between.